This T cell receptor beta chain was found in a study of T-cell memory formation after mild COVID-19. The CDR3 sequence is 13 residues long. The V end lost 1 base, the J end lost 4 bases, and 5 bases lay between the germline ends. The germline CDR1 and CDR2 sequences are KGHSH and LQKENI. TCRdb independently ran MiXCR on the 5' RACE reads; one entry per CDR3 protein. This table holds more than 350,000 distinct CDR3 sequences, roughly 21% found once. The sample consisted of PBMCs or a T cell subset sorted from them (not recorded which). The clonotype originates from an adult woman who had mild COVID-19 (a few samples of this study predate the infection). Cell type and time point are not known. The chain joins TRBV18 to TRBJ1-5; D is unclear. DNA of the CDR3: TGTGCCAGCTCACCACACGAAAATCAGCCCCAGCATTTT. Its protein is CASSPHENQPQHF.